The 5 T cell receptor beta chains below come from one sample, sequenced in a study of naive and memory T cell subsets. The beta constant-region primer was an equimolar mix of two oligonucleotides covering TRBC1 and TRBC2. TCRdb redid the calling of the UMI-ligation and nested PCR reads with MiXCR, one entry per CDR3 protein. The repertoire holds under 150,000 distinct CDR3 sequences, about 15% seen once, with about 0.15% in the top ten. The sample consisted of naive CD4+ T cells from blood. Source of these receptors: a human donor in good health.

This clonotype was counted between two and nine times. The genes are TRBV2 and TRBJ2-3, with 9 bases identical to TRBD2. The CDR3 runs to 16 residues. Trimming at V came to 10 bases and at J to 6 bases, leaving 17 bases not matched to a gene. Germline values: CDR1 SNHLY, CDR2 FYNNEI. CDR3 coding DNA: TGTGCCATCCCCCGGACTAGCGTTTCGTCTGGGGATACGCAGTATTTT. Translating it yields CAIPRTSVSSGDTQYF.

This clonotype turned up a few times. As DNA, the CDR3 is TGTGCCAGCAGCTCCGGGGGACTAGCGGGGCGCTCCTACAATGAGCAGTTCTTC. This gives the protein CASSSGGLAGRSYNEQFF. The chain couples TRBV7-9 to TRBJ2-1; TRBD2 agrees at 13 bases. Germline assignment: CDR1 SEHNR and CDR2 FQNEAQ (reference sequence). The CDR3 spans 18 residues. V dropped 4 bases and J dropped 0; count of bases not matched to a gene: 6. The whole variable domain, remainder taken from reference TRBV7-9 and TRBJ2-1, is DTGVSQNPRHKITKRGQNVTFRCDPISEHNRLYWYRQTLGQGPEFLTYFQNEAQLEKSRLLSDRFSAERPKGSFSTLEIQRTEQGDSAMYLCASSSGGLAGRSYNEQFFGPGTRLTVL.

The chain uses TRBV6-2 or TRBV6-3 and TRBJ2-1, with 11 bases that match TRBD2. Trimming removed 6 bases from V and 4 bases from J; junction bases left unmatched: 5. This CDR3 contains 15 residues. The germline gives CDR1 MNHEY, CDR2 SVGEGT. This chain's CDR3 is CASSQLAGVYNEQFF. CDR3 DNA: TGTGCCAGCAGCCAACTAGCGGGGGTTTACAATGAGCAGTTCTTC.

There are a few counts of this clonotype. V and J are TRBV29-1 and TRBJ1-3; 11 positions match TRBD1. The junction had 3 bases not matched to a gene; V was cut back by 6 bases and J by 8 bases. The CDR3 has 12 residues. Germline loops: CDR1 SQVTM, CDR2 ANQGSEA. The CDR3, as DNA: TGCAGCGTGGGACAGGGGGGGGACACCATATATTTT. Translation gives CSVGQGGDTIYF. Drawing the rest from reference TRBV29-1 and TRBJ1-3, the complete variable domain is SAVISQKPSRDICQRGTSLTIQCQVDSQVTMMFWYRQQPGQSLTLIATANQGSEATYESGFVIDKFPISRPNLTFSTLTVSNMSPEDSSIYLCSVGQGGDTIYFGEGSWLTVV.

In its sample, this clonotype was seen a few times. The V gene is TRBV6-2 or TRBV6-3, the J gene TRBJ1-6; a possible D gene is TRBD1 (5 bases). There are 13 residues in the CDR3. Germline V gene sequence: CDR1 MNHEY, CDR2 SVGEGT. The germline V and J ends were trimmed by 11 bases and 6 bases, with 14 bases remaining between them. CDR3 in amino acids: CAGRRQSNSPLHF. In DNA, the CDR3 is TGTGCCGGCCGAAGACAGTCTAATTCACCCCTCCACTTT.